A selection of T cell receptor beta chains follows, all from one sample in a study of Ad26.COV2.S vaccination and SARS-CoV-2 variants. The table came from immunoSEQ multiplex PCR; TCRdb's copy has only in-frame clones and leaves some out. The sample has about 320,000 clones; 86% are singletons. The specimen was peripheral blood, collected in a trial of Ad26.COV2.S vaccine versus placebo. The receptors derive from a person aged 18-65 years who received the Ad26.COV2.S COVID-19 vaccine or a placebo. CDR3s include the opening cysteine and the closing phenylalanine or tryptophan. Each record gives: clone size, D gene, J gene, V gene, CDR3 protein, CDR3 DNA. D genes are given only for firm matches. Rows may omit the clone size; those that give it use once, few, many or a size class.

clone_size: -; d_call: -; j_call: TRBJ1-2; v_call: TRBV9; cdr3_aa: CAIKPPPRFPMRRVYGYTF; cdr3_nt: TGTGCCATAAAACCCCCTCCCAGATTTCCAATGAGACGGGTCTATGGCTACACCTTC
clone_size: -; d_call: -; j_call: TRBJ1-2; v_call: TRBV9; cdr3_aa: CASSVGGFLNYGYTF; cdr3_nt: TGTGCCAGCAGCGTAGGCGGGTTCCTCAACTATGGCTACACCTTC
clone_size: -; d_call: -; j_call: TRBJ1-2; v_call: TRBV4-1; cdr3_aa: CASSQPDSPHGYTF; cdr3_nt: TGCGCCAGCAGCCAACCGGACAGTCCGCATGGCTACACCTTC
clone_size: -; d_call: -; j_call: TRBJ1-4; v_call: TRBV5-1; cdr3_aa: CASSLAIGPEKLFF; cdr3_nt: TGCGCCAGCAGCTTGGCCATTGGGCCAGAAAAACTGTTTTTT
clone_size: -; d_call: -; j_call: TRBJ1-5; v_call: TRBV3-1/TRBV3-2; cdr3_aa: CASSFMGAGQPQHF; cdr3_nt: TGTGCCAGCAGCTTCATGGGGGCCGGGCAGCCCCAGCATTTT
clone_size: -; d_call: TRBD1; j_call: TRBJ1-5; v_call: TRBV2; cdr3_aa: CASSEVSGQGARYNQPQHF; cdr3_nt: TGTGCCAGCAGTGAAGTCTCGGGACAGGGGGCGCGGTACAATCAGCCCCAGCATTTT
clone_size: -; d_call: -; j_call: TRBJ1-3; v_call: TRBV19; cdr3_aa: CASSPPERNTIYF; cdr3_nt: TGTGCCAGTAGTCCTCCCGAACGAAACACCATATATTTT
clone_size: -; d_call: TRBD1; j_call: TRBJ1-1; v_call: TRBV4-3; cdr3_aa: CASSLGQGYTDTEAFF; cdr3_nt: TGCGCCAGCAGCCTCGGACAGGGATACACCGACACTGAAGCTTTCTTT
clone_size: -; d_call: -; j_call: TRBJ1-3; v_call: TRBV10-1; cdr3_aa: CASSLHEETGFSGNTIYF; cdr3_nt: TGCGCCAGCAGCCTACATGAAGAAACAGGGTTCTCTGGAAACACCATATATTTT
clone_size: -; d_call: -; j_call: TRBJ1-4; v_call: TRBV19; cdr3_aa: CASSPWVPGGEKLFF; cdr3_nt: TGTGCCAGTAGTCCTTGGGTCCCTGGGGGTGAAAAACTGTTTTTT
clone_size: once; d_call: -; j_call: TRBJ2-3; v_call: TRBV19; cdr3_aa: CASGVTNTDTQYF; cdr3_nt: TGTGCCAGCGGGGTTACTAACACAGATACGCAGTATTTT
clone_size: -; d_call: TRBD1; j_call: TRBJ2-7; v_call: TRBV27; cdr3_aa: CASSPLDRGLSGEQYF; cdr3_nt: TGTGCCAGCAGTCCCCTGGACAGGGGGCTTTCGGGGGAGCAGTACTTC
clone_size: many; d_call: -; j_call: TRBJ1-6; v_call: TRBV27; cdr3_aa: CASSSLSGQGKEFRNSPLHF; cdr3_nt: TGTGCCAGCAGTTCCCTGAGCGGGCAGGGAAAGGAATTTAGAAATTCACCCCTCCACTTT
clone_size: -; d_call: TRBD1; j_call: TRBJ2-5; v_call: TRBV18; cdr3_aa: CASSPAQGKETQYF; cdr3_nt: TGTGCCAGCTCACCGGCACAGGGGAAAGAGACCCAGTACTTC
clone_size: few; d_call: TRBD2; j_call: TRBJ2-2; v_call: TRBV4-1; cdr3_aa: CASSPISSRTSFGELFF; cdr3_nt: TGCGCCAGCAGCCCAATCTCCTCAAGGACTAGCTTCGGGGAGCTGTTTTTT
clone_size: -; d_call: TRBD1; j_call: TRBJ2-7; v_call: TRBV3-1/TRBV3-2; cdr3_aa: CASSTGGYSSYEQYF; cdr3_nt: TGTGCCAGTTCGACAGGGGGCTACAGCTCCTACGAGCAGTACTTC
clone_size: -; d_call: -; j_call: TRBJ1-1; v_call: TRBV14; cdr3_aa: CASSQERVGGLYHTEAFF; cdr3_nt: TGTGCCAGCAGCCAAGAAAGGGTCGGAGGGCTCTACCACACTGAAGCTTTCTTT
clone_size: -; d_call: -; j_call: TRBJ1-2; v_call: TRBV6-5; cdr3_aa: CASSSGWVGYGYTF; cdr3_nt: TGTGCCAGCAGTTCGGGGTGGGTAGGCTATGGCTACACCTTC
clone_size: few; d_call: -; j_call: TRBJ2-4; v_call: TRBV5-6; cdr3_aa: CASTAFTENIQYF; cdr3_nt: TGTGCCAGCACCGCTTTTACAGAAAACATTCAGTACTTC